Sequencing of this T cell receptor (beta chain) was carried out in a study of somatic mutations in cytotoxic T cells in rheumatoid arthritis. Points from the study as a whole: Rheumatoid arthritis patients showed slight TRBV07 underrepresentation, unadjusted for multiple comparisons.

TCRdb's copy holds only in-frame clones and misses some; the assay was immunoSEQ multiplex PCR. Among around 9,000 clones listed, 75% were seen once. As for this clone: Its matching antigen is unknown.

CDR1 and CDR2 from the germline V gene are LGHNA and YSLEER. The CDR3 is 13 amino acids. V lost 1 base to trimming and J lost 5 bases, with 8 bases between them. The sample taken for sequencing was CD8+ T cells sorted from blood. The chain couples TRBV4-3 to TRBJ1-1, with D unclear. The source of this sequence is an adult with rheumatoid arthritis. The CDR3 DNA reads TGCGCCAGCAGCCAAGCAAGGGAGACTGAAGCTTTCTTT. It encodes CASSQARETEAFF.